This entry lists 31 T cell receptor beta chains sequenced from one sample in a study (dated by TCRdb to between 2014 and 2017). Cells that were CD4+CD25+CD127-/low were isolated as Tregs. Library preparation used 5' RACE. Sequencing relied on an Illumina MiSeq. TCRdb applied fastp at Q25 and MiXCR to the public reads, then kept only in-frame beta chains. A single entry per CDR3 protein holds the most common genes and DNA from its merged rows. For this sample there are under 9,500 distinct CDR3 sequences; under 40% appear just once. The leading ten clones occupy approximately 5.6% of the sample. Sequencing was carried out using Tregs sorted from blood. These TCRs come from a female donor with breast cancer.

The rearrangement joins TRBV7-3 to TRBJ2-1; possible D gene TRBD2, 6 bases. The CDR3 runs 15 residues. Germline CDR1 reads SGHTA; CDR2 reads FQGTGA. V was pared by 5 bases and J by 7 bases, with 18 bases between. This CDR3 is CASSPERAGMNEQFF. CDR3 sequence (DNA): TGTGCCAGCAGCCCCGAGCGGGCTGGGATGAATGAGCAGTTCTTC.

As for this clonotype: Compared with germline, one end of the junction differs, possibly owing to a read error. The chain carries TRBV6-1 and TRBJ2-3, with 10 bases matching TRBD2. The length of the CDR3 is 17 residues. The germline CDR1 and CDR2 sequences are MNHNS and SASEGT. The CDR3, as DNA: TGTACCAGCAGTGAAGCGATGGTCCTAGCGGGAGCCGATACGCAGTATTTT. This sequence encodes CTSSEAMVLAGADTQYF.

Relative to its sample, this clonotype is medium-sized. V usage is TRBV20-1 and J usage is TRBJ1-5, with D possibly matching TRBD1 (5 bases). CDR1 and CDR2 (germline): DFQATT, SNEGSKA (reference sequence). This CDR3 has 16 amino acids. The V and J ends lost 2 bases and 6 bases respectively, with 20 bases between them. In DNA, the CDR3 is TGCAGTGCTAGACCCCGTGGGGCGGTACCTAGTCAGCCCCAGCATTTT. Its translation: CSARPRGAVPSQPQHF.

The J gene is TRBJ1-3, the V gene TRBV5-5; D uncertain. Germline V gene lookup returns CDR1 SGHKS and CDR2 YYEKEE (reference sequence). V gave up 3 bases and J gave up 3 bases, with 10 bases separating them. The CDR3 has 14 residues. This CDR3 reads CASSSGIGGNTIYF. DNA for the CDR3: TGTGCCAGCAGCTCCGGGATCGGTGGAAACACCATATATTTT.

This clonotype was counted only a few times. This rearrangement joins TRBV11-1 to TRBJ2-1; 9 bases agree with TRBD2. V shed 10 bases and J 11 bases; nucleotides not matched to a gene: 12. This CDR3 has 13 amino acids. CDR1 and CDR2 from the germline V gene are SGHAT and FQDESV (reference sequence). CDR3 sequence reads: CAISPAGTSKQFF. CDR3 in DNA: TGTGCCATCTCGCCCGCTGGGACTAGCAAGCAGTTCTTC.

Sample share makes this clonotype medium-sized. This chain links TRBV20-1 with TRBJ2-3, with 10 positions matching TRBD2. There are 14 residues in the CDR3. The V segment lost 4 bases and the J segment 7 bases; nucleotides outside the gene matches: 8. Germline V gene data show CDR1 as DFQATT and CDR2 as SNEGSKA (reference sequence). CDR3 coding DNA: TGCAGTGCTAAGCTAGCGGGAGATCGATATACGCAGTATTTT. Amino acid sequence: CSAKLAGDRYTQYF.

J is TRBJ2-7 and V is TRBV5-1; the match to TRBD1 covers 8 bases. The trim removed 5 bases at V and 5 bases at J, leaving 12 bases unmatched. From germline, CDR1 is SGHRS and CDR2 YFSETQ. CDR3 length: 15 amino acids. CDR3 region: CASRKSGQAGHEQYF. DNA for the CDR3: TGCGCCAGCAGGAAGTCGGGACAGGCGGGCCACGAGCAGTACTTC.

This clonotype was recorded a few times. The rearrangement links TRBV5-1 to TRBJ1-1; the D is unclear. Trimming stripped 4 bases from V and 1 base from J, with 11 bases between. Germline values: CDR1 SGHRS, CDR2 YFSETQ. The length of the CDR3 is 14 residues. DNA of the CDR3: TGCGCCAGCAGCCCGCTCTACCCGAACACTGAAGCTTTCTTT. It specifies CASSPLYPNTEAFF.

The gene calls are TRBV11-2 and TRBJ1-2; D uncertain. The germline gives CDR1 SGHAT, CDR2 FQNNGV. CDR3 length equals 13 residues. Trimming left V 5 bases short and J 3 bases short, with 10 bases between. The CDR3 loop reads CASSSSGDYGYTF. The CDR3 coding sequence is TGTGCCAGCAGCAGCTCGGGCGACTATGGCTACACCTTC.

As regards this clonotype: The junction shows a germline mismatch at one end, possibly a read error. The CDR3 coding sequence is TGTGCCAGCAGCTTTACGGACCGGAACACTGAAGCTTTCTTT. It translates to CASSFTDRNTEAFF. V is TRBV5-1 and J is TRBJ1-1, with D unclear. Looked up from germline, CDR1 is SGHRS and CDR2 is YFSETQ. The CDR3 is 14 amino acids.

Regarding this clonotype: This may stem from a read error, because a much larger clone lies one nucleotide away. The chain couples TRBV6-1 to TRBJ2-4; no reliable D call. The CDR3 has 13 residues. Germline V lookup: CDR1 MNHNS, CDR2 SASEGT. In DNA form, the CDR3 reads TGTGCGAGCAGGCTCAGAACAGTAAACATTCAGTACTTC. Its protein is CASRLRTVNIQYF.

The chain employs TRBV30 and TRBJ1-2; perhaps TRBD1 as D (6 bases). This CDR3 comprises 14 residues. V shed 0 bases and J shed 7 bases, with 15 bases lying between them. The germline V gene encodes CDR1 GTSNPN and CDR2 SVGIG (reference sequence). The CDR3 is CAWSVRGGLGGYTF. The CDR3 DNA is TGTGCCTGGAGTGTACGGGGGGGGCTAGGTGGCTACACCTTC.

The V gene is TRBV7-3, the J gene TRBJ2-1, with 11 nucleotides matching TRBD2. Germline trimming cut 4 bases from V and 7 bases from J; bases unmatched to any gene: 6. This CDR3 region has 15 residues. Germline CDR1 SGHTA, CDR2 FQGTGA. CDR3 DNA: TGTGCCAGCAGCTCACATAGCGGGAGGGTAAATGAGCAGTTCTTC. Encoded protein: CASSSHSGRVNEQFF.

As for this clonotype: This clone may be a read error of a much larger clone one base away. The chain is built from TRBV20-1 and TRBJ2-1; 10 nucleotides agree with TRBD2. CDR3 size: 14 residues. Germline V gives CDR1 DFQATT, CDR2 SNEGSKA (reference sequence). V trimming: 5 bases; J trimming: 7 bases; junction bases outside the gene matches: 8. The CDR3 loop is CSAVGLAYWNEQFF. CDR3 DNA: TGCAGTGCTGTGGGACTAGCGTATTGGAATGAGCAGTTCTTC.

The chain couples TRBV11-2 to TRBJ2-1, with 9 bases aligning to TRBD1. The CDR3 is 16 residues long. The ends lost 5 bases at V and 4 bases at J; junction bases unmatched: 9. Per the germline V gene, CDR1 is SGHAT and CDR2 is FQNNGV. In DNA, the CDR3 is TGTGCCAGCAGCGCCCGGACAGGGGTCCGTTACAATGAGCAGTTCTTC. Translated: CASSARTGVRYNEQFF.

Details on this clonotype: A much larger clone differs from this one at a single base, so this may be a read error. This chain links TRBV20-1 with TRBJ2-5; D is unresolved. CDR3 length: 10 amino acids. CDR1 DFQATT and CDR2 SNEGSKA come from the germline V gene (reference sequence). The CDR3: CGARRETQYF. CDR3 in DNA: TGCGGTGCTAGAAGGGAGACCCAGTACTTC.

This rearrangement joins TRBV27 to TRBJ2-3; the match to TRBD1 covers 8 bases. Trimming removed 7 bases from V and 5 bases from J; junction bases left unmatched: 14. The germline CDR1 and CDR2 sequences are MNHEY and SMNVEV (reference sequence). The CDR3 is made up of 16 amino acids. The CDR3 loop is CASTTRSGGLRDTQYF. CDR3 sequence (DNA): TGTGCCAGCACCACACGATCAGGGGGCTTAAGAGATACGCAGTATTTT.

This chain links TRBV30 with TRBJ2-7; D possibly corresponds to TRBD2 (6 bases). There are 13 residues in the CDR3. V shed 2 bases and J shed 4 bases, with 12 bases lying between them. From germline, CDR1 is GTSNPN and CDR2 SVGIG (reference sequence). The CDR3 DNA is TGTGCCTGGAGTCCAAGCGGGCCTTACGAGCAGTACTTC. Protein sequence: CAWSPSGPYEQYF.

This clonotype was seen only a few times. The chain carries TRBV7-8 and TRBJ2-7, with D possibly matching TRBD2 (5 bases). The CDR3 spans 14 residues. Germline V gene sequence: CDR1 SGHVS, CDR2 FQNEAQ. The V and J ends lost 0 bases and 3 bases respectively, with 9 bases between them. CDR3 sequence: CASSLAVTNYEQYF. The DNA for the CDR3 is TGTGCCAGCAGCTTAGCGGTGACTAACTACGAGCAGTACTTC.

Within the sample, this clonotype is medium-sized. The chain carries TRBV7-6 and TRBJ1-6, with D tentatively TRBD1 (5 bases). V was trimmed by 5 bases and J by 0 bases, leaving 17 bases between them. CDR3 length: 18 residues. The germline V gene has CDR1 SGHVS and CDR2 FNYEAQ. Here the CDR3 reads CASSPVRGGSSYNSPLHF. As DNA, the CDR3 is TGTGCCAGCAGCCCCGTTAGGGGAGGAAGCTCCTATAATTCACCCCTCCACTTT.

This clonotype showed up just a few times. Here the CDR3 reads CSARQQRTEAFF. The CDR3 DNA reads TGCAGTGCTAGACAACAGCGCACTGAAGCTTTCTTT. The V call is TRBV20-1, the J call TRBJ1-1; unclear D gene. The CDR3 loop spans 12 amino acids. V dropped 2 bases and J dropped 4 bases, with 8 bases sitting between them. Germline CDR1 is DFQATT and CDR2 is SNEGSKA (reference sequence).

Concerning this clonotype itself: One end of the junction does not line up with germline, which may come from a read error. The chain carries TRBV4-2 and TRBJ2-1, with D tentatively TRBD2 (6 bases). Germline assignment: CDR1 LGHNA and CDR2 YNFKEQ. The CDR3 is 15 residues long. CDR3 nucleotides: TGCGCCAGCAGCCAGGGAGCGGGTGTCATGTTTGAGCAGTTCTTC. This gives the protein CASSQGAGVMFEQFF.

The rearrangement links TRBV7-8 to TRBJ1-1; D is uncertain. Looked up from germline, CDR1 is SGHVS and CDR2 is FQNEAQ. V lost 6 bases and J lost 0, with 5 bases in between. This CDR3 has 12 residues. CDR3 DNA sequence: TGTGCCAGCAGAGAGCTGAACACTGAAGCTTTCTTT. This sequence encodes CASRELNTEAFF.

A word on this clonotype: A much larger clone sits a single nucleotide away, making a read error possible. The rearrangement joins TRBV29-1 to TRBJ2-5; 8 positions match TRBD1. CDR1 SQVTM and CDR2 ANQGSEA come from the germline V gene. Unmatched junction bases numbered 9, after V lost 4 bases and J lost 2 bases. There are 15 residues in the CDR3. CDR3 sequence (DNA): TGCAGCGTTGGAGTCGAGGACAGGGATCAAGAGACCCAGTACTTC. Amino acid sequence: CSVGVEDRDQETQYF.

The chain has TRBV12-3 or TRBV12-4 and TRBJ1-5; no clear D. V dropped 5 bases and J dropped 6 bases, with 5 bases sitting between them. This CDR3 is built from 11 residues. The CDR3 sequence: CASSISQPQHF. CDR3 DNA: TGTGCCAGCAGTATCAGTCAGCCCCAGCATTTT.

As to this clonotype: An end of the junction does not agree with germline; a read error may underlie this. V and J are TRBV6-6 and TRBJ1-2; TRBD1 might be the D (5 bases). Germline values: CDR1 MNHNY, CDR2 SVGAGI (reference sequence). The CDR3 is made up of 12 amino acids. The CDR3 sequence: CASSLGTYGYAF. Here the CDR3 DNA reads TGTGCCAGCAGTCTCGGGACCTATGGCTACGCCTTC.

Concerning this clonotype: An end of the junction differs from the germline gene, which may be a read error. V and J are TRBV4-3 and TRBJ1-2; D is undetermined. CDR3 length equals 14 residues. Germline V CDR1 and CDR2: LGHNA, YSLEER. CDR3 coding DNA: TGCGCCGGCAGCCAAGATGTGGGTAACTATGGCTACACCTTC. As protein: CAGSQDVGNYGYTF.

The chain links TRBV19 to TRBJ2-7; D not resolved. Looked up from germline, CDR1 is LNHDA and CDR2 is SQIVND (reference sequence). The ends were cut back, 2 bases at V and 2 bases at J, with 16 bases in the middle. The CDR3 is 16 residues long. CDR3 coding DNA: TGTGCCAGTAGTATAACTGGTGGGATTCGCACCTACGAGCAGTACTTC. It specifies CASSITGGIRTYEQYF.

This clonotype is medium-sized (0.01 to 0.1%). The J gene is TRBJ2-3, the V gene TRBV11-2; 7 nucleotides match TRBD2. The J segment lost 2 bases and the V segment lost 5 bases, leaving 13 bases of the junction unmatched. Germline V CDR1 and CDR2: SGHAT, FQNNGV. The CDR3 totals 17 residues. CDR3 bases: TGTGCCAGCAGCCCTAGACTAGCTATGGGCACCACAGATACGCAGTATTTT. Translating it yields CASSPRLAMGTTDTQYF.

The rearrangement uses TRBV7-9 and TRBJ1-2; tentatively, D is TRBD1 (5 bases). Per germline, CDR1 SEHNR and CDR2 FQNEAQ (reference sequence). V lost 3 bases and J lost 6, with 17 bases in between. The CDR3 contains 15 residues. The CDR3 loop is CASSFRGSPRNGYTF. CDR3 DNA sequence: TGTGCCAGCAGCTTCCGGGGCAGCCCGCGGAATGGCTACACCTTC.

In its sample, this clonotype ranks as medium-sized. The CDR3 sequence: CASSQRTSATDTQYF. CDR3 DNA sequence: TGCGCCAGCAGCCAGAGGACTAGCGCCACAGATACGCAGTATTTT. The chain is built from TRBV4-3 and TRBJ2-3; 9 bases line up with TRBD2. Germline CDR1 reads LGHNA; CDR2 reads YSLEER. With 3 bases clipped from V and 2 bases from J, the junction kept 3 bases outside the gene matches. This CDR3 contains 15 residues.